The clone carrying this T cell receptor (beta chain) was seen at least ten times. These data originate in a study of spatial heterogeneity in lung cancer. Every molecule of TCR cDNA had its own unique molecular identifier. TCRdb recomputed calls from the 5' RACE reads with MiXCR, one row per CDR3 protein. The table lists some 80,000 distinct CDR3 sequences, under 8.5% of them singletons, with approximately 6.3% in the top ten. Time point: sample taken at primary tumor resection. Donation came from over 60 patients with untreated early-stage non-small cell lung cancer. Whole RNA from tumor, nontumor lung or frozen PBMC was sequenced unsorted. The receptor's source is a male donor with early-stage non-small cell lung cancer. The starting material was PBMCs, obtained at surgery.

The CDR3 DNA follows: TGTGCCAGCAGCTTAGCCCCCGCGGGAGCGGGAATTTACGAGCAGTACTTC. Translation gives CASSLAPAGAGIYEQYF. This chain uses TRBV7-9 with TRBJ2-7, with 7 bases aligning to TRBD2. Germline V gene lookup returns CDR1 SEHNR and CDR2 FQNEAQ (reference sequence). This CDR3 has 17 amino acids. V gave up 0 bases and J gave up 4 bases; unmatched junction bases: 12.